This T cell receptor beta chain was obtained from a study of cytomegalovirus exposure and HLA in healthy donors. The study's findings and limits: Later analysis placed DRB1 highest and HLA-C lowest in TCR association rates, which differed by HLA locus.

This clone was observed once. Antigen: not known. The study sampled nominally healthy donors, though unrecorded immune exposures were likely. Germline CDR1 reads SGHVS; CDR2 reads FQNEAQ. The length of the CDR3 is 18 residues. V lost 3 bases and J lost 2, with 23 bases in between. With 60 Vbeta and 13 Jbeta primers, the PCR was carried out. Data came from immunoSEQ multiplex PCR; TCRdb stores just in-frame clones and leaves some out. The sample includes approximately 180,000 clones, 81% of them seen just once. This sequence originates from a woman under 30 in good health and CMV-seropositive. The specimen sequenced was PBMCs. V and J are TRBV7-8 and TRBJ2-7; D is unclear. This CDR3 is CASSLVYLRPRNTYEQYF. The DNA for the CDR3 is TGTGCCAGCAGCTTGGTGTATTTGAGGCCGAGGAACACCTACGAGCAGTACTTC.